What follows are 5 T cell receptor beta chains derived from one specimen sequenced in a study of T cell responses to AZD1222 COVID-19 vaccine. The table came from immunoSEQ multiplex PCR; TCRdb's copy has only in-frame clones and leaves some out. This sample carries 77,000 or so clones, under 95% of them seen once, and the ten largest clones take about 7.1%. The sample was peripheral blood, taken on day 0 of MenACWY control vaccination. The receptors were gathered from an adult in good health.

The chain employs TRBV2 and TRBJ2-7; D may be TRBD2 (6 bases). With 4 bases removed from V and 2 bases from J, the gap between germline ends came to 9 bases. Germline V gene sequence: CDR1 SNHLY, CDR2 FYNNEI. There are 13 residues in the CDR3. The CDR3 nucleotides read TGTGCCAGCAGTGGTAGCGGAGCCTACGAGCAGTACTTC. Translating gives CASSGSGAYEQYF.

The chain joins TRBV7-9 to TRBJ1-5; D gene unclear. Trimming pared 1 base from V and 6 bases from J, leaving 7 bases between. The CDR3 sequence is 13 residues long. Germline V gives CDR1 SEHNR, CDR2 FQNEAQ (reference sequence). CDR3 nucleotides: TGTGCCAGCAGCTTAGTGGAGGGTCAGCCCCAGCATTTT. Translating gives CASSLVEGQPQHF.

This clone is judged medium-sized. The chain carries TRBV27 and TRBJ2-7; weak D call: TRBD1 (6 bases). Trimming stripped 6 bases from V and 12 bases from J, with 12 bases between. The CDR3 consists of 10 residues. CDR1 MNHEY and CDR2 SMNVEV come from the germline V gene (reference sequence). The CDR3 spells CASRHDRWYF. As DNA, the CDR3 is TGTGCCAGCAGGCACGACAGGTGGTACTTC.

The chain joins TRBV15 to TRBJ2-7, with D possibly TRBD1 on 5 matching bases. This CDR3 is 17 amino acids long. Trimming shortened V by 1 base and J by 6 bases, and 22 bases separated the two germline ends. Germline CDR1 reads LNHNV; CDR2 reads YYDKDF (reference sequence). The CDR3 DNA sequence: TGTGCCACCAGCAGAGGGGGTGTCGGCAGGGTGATTACCGAGCAGTACTTC. Residues: CATSRGGVGRVITEQYF.

The CDR3 DNA reads TGCAGCGTTGAACGCCCCATATCCGGGACAGGGGTTAATGAGCAGTTCTTC. Translation: CSVERPISGTGVNEQFF. The rearrangement links TRBV29-1 to TRBJ2-1; TRBD1 agrees at 10 bases. With V trimmed by 2 bases and J by 7 bases, 14 bases remained unmatched. The germline V gene has CDR1 SQVTM and CDR2 ANQGSEA. The CDR3 runs to 17 residues.